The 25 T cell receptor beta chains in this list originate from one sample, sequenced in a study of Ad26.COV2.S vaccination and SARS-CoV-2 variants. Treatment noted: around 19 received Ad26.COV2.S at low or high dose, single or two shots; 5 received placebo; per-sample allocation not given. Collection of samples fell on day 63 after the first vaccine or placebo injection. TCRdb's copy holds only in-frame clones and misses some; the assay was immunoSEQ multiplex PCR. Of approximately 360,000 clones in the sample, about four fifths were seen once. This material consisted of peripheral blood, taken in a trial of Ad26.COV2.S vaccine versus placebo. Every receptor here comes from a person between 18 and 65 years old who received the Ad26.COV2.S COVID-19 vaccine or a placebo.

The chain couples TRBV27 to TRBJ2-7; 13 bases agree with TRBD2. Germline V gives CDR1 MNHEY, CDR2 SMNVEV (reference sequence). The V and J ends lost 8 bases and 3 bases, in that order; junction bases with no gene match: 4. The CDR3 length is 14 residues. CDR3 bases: TGTGCCAGCCGGGGGACTAGCGGGGACTACGAGCAGTACTTC. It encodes CASRGTSGDYEQYF.

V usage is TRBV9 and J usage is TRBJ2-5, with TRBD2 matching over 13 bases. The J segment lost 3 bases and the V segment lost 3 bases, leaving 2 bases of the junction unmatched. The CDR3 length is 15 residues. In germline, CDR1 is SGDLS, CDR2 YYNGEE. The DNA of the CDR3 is TGTGCCAGCAGCGGCGGACTAGCGGGAGAAGAGACCCAGTACTTC. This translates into CASSGGLAGEETQYF.

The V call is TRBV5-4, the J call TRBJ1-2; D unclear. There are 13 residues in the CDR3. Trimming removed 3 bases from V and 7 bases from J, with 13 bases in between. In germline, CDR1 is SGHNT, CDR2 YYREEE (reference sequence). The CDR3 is CASSSAARSGYTF. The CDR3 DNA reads TGTGCCAGCAGCTCCGCGGCTCGGAGTGGCTACACCTTC.

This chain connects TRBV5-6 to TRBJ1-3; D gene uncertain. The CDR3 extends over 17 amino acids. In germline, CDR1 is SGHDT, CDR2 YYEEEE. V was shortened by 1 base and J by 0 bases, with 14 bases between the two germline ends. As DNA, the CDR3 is TGTGCCAGCAGCTTGTTTGAGGAGGTCTTCTCTGGAAACACCATATATTTT. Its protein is CASSLFEEVFSGNTIYF.

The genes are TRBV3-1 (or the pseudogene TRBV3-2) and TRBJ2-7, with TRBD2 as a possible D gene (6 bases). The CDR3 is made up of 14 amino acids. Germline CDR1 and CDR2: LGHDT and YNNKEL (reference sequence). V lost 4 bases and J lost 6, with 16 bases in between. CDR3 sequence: CASSLQGGGSEQYF. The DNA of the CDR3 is TGTGCCAGCAGCCTCCAAGGTGGGGGGAGCGAGCAGTACTTC.

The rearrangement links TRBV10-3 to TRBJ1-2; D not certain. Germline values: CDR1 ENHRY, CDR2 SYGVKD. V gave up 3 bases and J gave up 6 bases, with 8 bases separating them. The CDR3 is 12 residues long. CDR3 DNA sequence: TGTGCCATCAGTGATACGGTCGATGGCTACACCTTC. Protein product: CAISDTVDGYTF.

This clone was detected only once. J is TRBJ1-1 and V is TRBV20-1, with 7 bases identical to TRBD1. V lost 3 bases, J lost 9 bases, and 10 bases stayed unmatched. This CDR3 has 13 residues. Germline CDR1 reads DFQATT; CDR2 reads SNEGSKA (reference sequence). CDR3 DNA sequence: TGCAGTGCTAGTCTTTCCGGGGGACAGAAAGCTTTCTTT. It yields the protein CSASLSGGQKAFF.

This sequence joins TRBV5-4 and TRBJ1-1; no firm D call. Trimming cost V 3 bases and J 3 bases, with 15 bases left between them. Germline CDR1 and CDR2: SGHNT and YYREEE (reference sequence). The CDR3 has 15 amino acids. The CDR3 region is CASSSLPISDTEAFF. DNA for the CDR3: TGTGCCAGCAGCTCCCTTCCTATTTCGGACACTGAAGCTTTCTTT.

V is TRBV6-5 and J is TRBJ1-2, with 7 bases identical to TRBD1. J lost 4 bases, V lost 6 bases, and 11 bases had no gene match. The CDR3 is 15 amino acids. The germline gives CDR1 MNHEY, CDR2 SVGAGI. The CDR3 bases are TGTGCCAGCAGGGGGGGGGACAGAACTATCTATGGCTACACCTTC. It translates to CASRGGDRTIYGYTF.

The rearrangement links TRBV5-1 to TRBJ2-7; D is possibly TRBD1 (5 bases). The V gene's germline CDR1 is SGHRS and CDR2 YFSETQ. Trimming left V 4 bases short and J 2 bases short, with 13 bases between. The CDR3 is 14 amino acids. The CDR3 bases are TGCGCCAGCAGCCCCGAAGGGGTAACCTACGAGCAGTACTTC. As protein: CASSPEGVTYEQYF.

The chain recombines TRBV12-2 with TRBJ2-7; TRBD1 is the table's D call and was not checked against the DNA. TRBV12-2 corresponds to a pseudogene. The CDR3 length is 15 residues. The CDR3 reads CASRLGGQSEYEQYF. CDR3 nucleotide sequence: TGTGCAAGTCGCTTAGGGGGACAGTCCGAGTACGAGCAGTACTTC.

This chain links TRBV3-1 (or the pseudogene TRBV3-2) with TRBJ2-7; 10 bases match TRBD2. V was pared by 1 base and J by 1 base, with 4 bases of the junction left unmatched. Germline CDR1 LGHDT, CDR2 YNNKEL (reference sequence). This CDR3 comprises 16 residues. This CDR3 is CASSQAPGLASYEQYF. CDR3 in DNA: TGTGCCAGCAGCCAAGCTCCGGGACTAGCGTCCTACGAGCAGTACTTC.

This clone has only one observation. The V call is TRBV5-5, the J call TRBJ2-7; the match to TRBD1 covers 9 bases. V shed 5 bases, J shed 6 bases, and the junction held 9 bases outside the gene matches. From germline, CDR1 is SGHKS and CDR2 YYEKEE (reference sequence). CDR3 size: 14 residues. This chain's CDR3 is CASRTGQGRVEQYF. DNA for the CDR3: TGTGCCAGCAGGACGGGACAGGGTAGGGTCGAGCAGTACTTC.

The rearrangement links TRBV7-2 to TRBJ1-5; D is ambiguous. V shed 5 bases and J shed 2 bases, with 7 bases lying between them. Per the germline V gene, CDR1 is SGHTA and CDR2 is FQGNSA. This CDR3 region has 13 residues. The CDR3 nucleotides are TGTGCCAGCAGCATAAGAGGCAATCAGCCCCAGCATTTT. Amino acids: CASSIRGNQPQHF.

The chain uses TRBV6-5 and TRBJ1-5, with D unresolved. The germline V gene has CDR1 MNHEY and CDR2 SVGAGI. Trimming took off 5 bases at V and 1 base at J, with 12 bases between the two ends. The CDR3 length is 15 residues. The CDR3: CASSPLGESNQPQHF. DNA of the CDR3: TGTGCCAGCAGTCCCCTCGGAGAGAGCAATCAGCCCCAGCATTTT.

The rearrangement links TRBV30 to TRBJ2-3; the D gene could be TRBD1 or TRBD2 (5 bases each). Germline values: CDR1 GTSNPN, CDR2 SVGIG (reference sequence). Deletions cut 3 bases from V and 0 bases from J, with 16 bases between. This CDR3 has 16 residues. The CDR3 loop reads CAWSELPGPSTDTQYF. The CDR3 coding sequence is TGTGCCTGGAGCGAACTCCCGGGACCGAGCACAGATACGCAGTATTTT.

The DNA for the CDR3 is TGTGCCAGTACGGTAGGGGCCTACAATGAGCAGTTCTTC. Amino acid sequence: CASTVGAYNEQFF. This sequence joins TRBV19 and TRBJ2-1, with D perhaps matching TRBD1 (5 bases). Germline CDR1 is LNHDA and CDR2 is SQIVND (reference sequence). This CDR3 comprises 13 residues. Deletions cut 7 bases from V and 2 bases from J, with 9 bases between.

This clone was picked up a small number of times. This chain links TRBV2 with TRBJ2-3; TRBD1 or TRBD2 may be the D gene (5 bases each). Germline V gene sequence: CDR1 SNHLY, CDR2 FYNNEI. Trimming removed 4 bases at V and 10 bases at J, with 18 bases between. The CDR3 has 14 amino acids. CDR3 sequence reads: CASSAAWGRSSQYF. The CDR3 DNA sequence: TGTGCCAGCAGTGCCGCCTGGGGACGTTCCTCGCAGTATTTT. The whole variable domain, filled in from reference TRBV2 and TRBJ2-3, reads EPEVTQTPSHQVTQMGQEVILRCVPISNHLYFYWYRQILGQKVEFLVSFYNNEISEKSEIFDDQFSVERPDGSNFTLKIRSTKLEDSAMYFCASSAAWGRSSQYFGPGTRLTVL.

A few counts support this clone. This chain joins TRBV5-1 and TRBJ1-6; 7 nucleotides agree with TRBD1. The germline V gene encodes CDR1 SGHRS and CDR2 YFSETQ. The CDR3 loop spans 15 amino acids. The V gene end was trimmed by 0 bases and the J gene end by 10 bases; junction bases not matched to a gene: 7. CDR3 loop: CASSLDEGALSPLHF. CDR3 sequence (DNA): TGCGCCAGCAGCTTGGATGAGGGGGCGCTCTCACCCCTCCACTTT.

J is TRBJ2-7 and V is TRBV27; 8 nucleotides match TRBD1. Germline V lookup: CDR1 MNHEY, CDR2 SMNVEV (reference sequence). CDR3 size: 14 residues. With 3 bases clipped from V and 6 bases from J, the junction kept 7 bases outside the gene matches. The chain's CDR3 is CASSFGRGQSEQYF. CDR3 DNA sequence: TGTGCCAGCAGTTTTGGCAGGGGGCAAAGCGAGCAGTACTTC.

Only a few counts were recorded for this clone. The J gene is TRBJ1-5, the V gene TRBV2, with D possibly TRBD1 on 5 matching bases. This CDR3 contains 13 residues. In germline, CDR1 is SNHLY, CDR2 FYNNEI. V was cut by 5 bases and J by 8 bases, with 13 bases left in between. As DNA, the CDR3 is TGTGCCAGCAGTCGGGGACTTGGCGAGCCCCAGCATTTT. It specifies CASSRGLGEPQHF.

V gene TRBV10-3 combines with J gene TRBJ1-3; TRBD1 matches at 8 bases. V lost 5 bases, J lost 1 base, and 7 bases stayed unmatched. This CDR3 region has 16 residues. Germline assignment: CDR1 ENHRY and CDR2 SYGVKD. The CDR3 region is CAISPKTGASGNTIYF. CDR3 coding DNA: TGTGCCATCAGTCCAAAGACAGGGGCTTCTGGAAACACCATATATTTT.

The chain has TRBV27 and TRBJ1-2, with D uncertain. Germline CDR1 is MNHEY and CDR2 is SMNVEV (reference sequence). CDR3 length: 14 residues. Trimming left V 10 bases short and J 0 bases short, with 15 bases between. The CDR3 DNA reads TGTGCCACTACGTCGGTTGGCGCTAACTATGGCTACACCTTC. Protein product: CATTSVGANYGYTF.

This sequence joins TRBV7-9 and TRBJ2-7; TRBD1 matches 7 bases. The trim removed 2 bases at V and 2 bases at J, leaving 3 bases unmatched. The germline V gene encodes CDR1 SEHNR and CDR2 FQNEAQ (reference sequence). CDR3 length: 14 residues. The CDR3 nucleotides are TGTGCCAGCAGCTTAAAGCAGGGGGCCTACGAGCAGTACTTC. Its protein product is CASSLKQGAYEQYF.

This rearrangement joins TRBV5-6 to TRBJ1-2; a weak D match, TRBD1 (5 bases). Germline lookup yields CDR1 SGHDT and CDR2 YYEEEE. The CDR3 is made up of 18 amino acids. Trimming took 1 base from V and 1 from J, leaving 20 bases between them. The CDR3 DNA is TGTGCCAGCAGCTTGTGGGGGTTTGGGGATAGAAGTAACTATGGCTACACCTTC. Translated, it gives CASSLWGFGDRSNYGYTF. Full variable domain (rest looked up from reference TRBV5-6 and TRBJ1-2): DAGVTQSPTHLIKTRGQQVTLRCSPKSGHDTVSWYQQALGQGPQFIFQYYEEEERQRGNFPDRFSGHQFPNYSSELNVNALLLGDSALYLCASSLWGFGDRSNYGYTFGSGTRLTVV.